This TCR beta chain appears in the sequencing data of a study of OX40 agonist ivuxolimab in advanced cancers. Regarding the complete study: Ivuxolimab was a fully human IgG2 agonistic monoclonal antibody targeting the costimulatory receptor OX40 (CD134). Intravenous ivuxolimab was administered to patients every 2 weeks at six dose levels: 0.01, 0.1, 0.3, 1.5, 3 and 10 mg/kg. The point of sequencing TCRbeta in the periphery was to test whether ivuxolimab changed TCR sequence diversity and drove clonal T-cell expansion. Partial responses occurred in three dose-escalation patients: two with cutaneous melanoma and one with hepatocellular carcinoma. Patients were allowed to have had prior anti-PD-1, anti-PD-L1 or anti-CTLA-4 therapy, and around 37% of the dose-escalation patients had previously received checkpoint inhibitors. Of the approximately 54 patients in dose escalation, around 20 had hepatocellular carcinoma, around 15 had melanoma, 9 had renal cell carcinoma and 9 had head and neck cancer. The paper describes the monotherapy dose-escalation part (N = 52 patients) of the phase I trial of ivuxolimab. In the dose-escalation cohort, approximately 82% of patients were male, and the mean age was roughly 60 years, with a range of about 23 to 80.

The trial excluded patients who had a history of autoimmune disease or who were on systemic immunosuppression. Peripheral blood for TCR sequencing was drawn from every dose cohort at baseline, at cycle 4 day 1 and at cycle 7 day 1. Samples came from an open-label, multicenter, first-in-human phase I dose-escalation trial of ivuxolimab. Adults with locally advanced or metastatic melanoma, renal cell, hepatocellular, or head and neck squamous cell carcinoma were enrolled in the trial. Before TCR sequencing, CD4+ T cells and CD8+ T cells were sorted from peripheral blood as separate populations. Note on this clone: This clone's antigen is unknown. No much larger clone exists at a distance of one base, and base qualities are not known.

For sequencing of the TCRbeta CDR3 region, genomic DNA was extracted from the sorted cells. TCRbeta CDR3 regions were sequenced using the immunoSEQ Assay. TCRdb re-hosts the immuneACCESS table, in-frame sequences only. Its copies lack some clones; in the studies checked, an unresolved V gene accounts for under half of them, and the cause for the rest is not known. In this sample the table shows 41,000 or so clones, about 72% of which occur a single time. The ten largest clonotypes hold less than 25% of the sample. V was cut back by 6 bases and J by 4 bases, leaving a gap of 12 bases between them. The CDR3, cysteine through phenylalanine, is 13 amino acids long. The kept DNA is CDR3 alone, 39 bases in frame from the first base. CDR1 and CDR2 were assigned from the germline V gene as KGHSY and FQNENV. Overall study outcomes, separate from this receptor: On average, CD8+ T cells showed more expanded clones than CD4+ T cells after ivuxolimab. At doses from 0.1 to 3.0 mg/kg, clonal expansion was seen in both CD4+ and CD8+ blood T cells between baseline and week 6. Low levels of normalized T-cell clonal expansion were also seen in some nonresponding patients. In the 0.1-3.0 mg/kg groups, partial responders had among the lowest normalized peripheral clonal expansion, particularly in CD8+ T cells. The antigen specificity of the peripheral T cells that underwent clonal expansion was not determined.

The chain is made from TRBV16 and TRBJ1-1; the D gene remains uncertain. This TCR came from an adult with an advanced solid tumor such as melanoma, head and neck, liver or kidney cancer. The sequences come from CD4+ or CD8+ T cells sorted from blood, collected in a trial of the OX40 agonist ivuxolimab. For the CDR3, the sequence is CASSPEIGTEAFF. The DNA sequence is given as TGTGCCAGCAGTCCTGAGATAGGCACTGAAGCTTTCTTT. The variable domain in full, with residues beyond the CDR3 obtained from the reference TRBV16 and TRBJ1-1 genes, is GEEVAQTPKHLVRGEGQKAKLYCAPIKGHSYVFWYQQVLKNEFKFLISFQNENVFDETGMPKERFSAKCLPNSPCSLEIQATKLEDSAVYFCASSPEIGTEAFFGQGTRLTVV.